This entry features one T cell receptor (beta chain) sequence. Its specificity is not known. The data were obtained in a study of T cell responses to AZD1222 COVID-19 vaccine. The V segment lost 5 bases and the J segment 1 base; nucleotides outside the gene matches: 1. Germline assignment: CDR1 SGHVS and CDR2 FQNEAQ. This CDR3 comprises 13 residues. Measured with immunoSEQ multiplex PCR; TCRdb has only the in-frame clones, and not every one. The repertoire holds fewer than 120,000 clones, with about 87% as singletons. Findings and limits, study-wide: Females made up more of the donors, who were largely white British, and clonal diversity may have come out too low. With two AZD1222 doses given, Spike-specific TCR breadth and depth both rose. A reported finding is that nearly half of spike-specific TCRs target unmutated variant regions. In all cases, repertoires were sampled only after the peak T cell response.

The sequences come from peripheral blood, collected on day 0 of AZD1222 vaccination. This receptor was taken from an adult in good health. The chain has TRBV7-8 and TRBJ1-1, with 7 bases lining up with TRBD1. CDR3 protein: CASSRDRNTEAFF. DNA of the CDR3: TGTGCCAGCAGCAGGGACAGGAACACTGAAGCTTTCTTT.